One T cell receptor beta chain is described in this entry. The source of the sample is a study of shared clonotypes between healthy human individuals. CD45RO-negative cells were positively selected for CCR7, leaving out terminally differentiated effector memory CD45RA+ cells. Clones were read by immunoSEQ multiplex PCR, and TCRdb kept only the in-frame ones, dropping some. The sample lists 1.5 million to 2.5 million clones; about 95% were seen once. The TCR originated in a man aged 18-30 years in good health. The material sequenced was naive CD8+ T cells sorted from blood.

The CDR3 DNA follows: TGTGCCAGCAGCCCGAGGGACAGCTCCTACAATGAGCAGTTCTTC. Translating gives CASSPRDSSYNEQFF. The genes are TRBV28 and TRBJ2-1; 7 bases are a match to TRBD1. Per the germline V gene, CDR1 is MDHEN and CDR2 is SYDVKM. The CDR3 runs to 15 residues. Unmatched junction bases numbered 5, after V lost 6 bases and J lost 0 bases.